One and the same sample provided the 10 T cell receptor beta chains below, sequenced in a study of blood T cell repertoires in COVID-19. Measured with immunoSEQ multiplex PCR; TCRdb has only the in-frame clones, and not every one. The table includes approximately 530,000 clones, about 89% detected once. The sequenced material came from peripheral blood. The source of these receptors is a woman aged 45-65 years with COVID-19, enrolled during active disease.

The chain combines TRBV19 with TRBJ1-1; unclear D gene. The length of the CDR3 is 11 residues. Germline CDR1 LNHDA, CDR2 SQIVND (reference sequence). Trimming removed 7 bases at V and 11 bases at J, with 14 bases between. CDR3 nucleotide sequence: TGTGCCAGTAAAGCTCCCGGGGTGGCTTTCTTT. Its translation: CASKAPGVAFF.

The genes are TRBV6-1 and TRBJ2-7, with 9 bases that match TRBD1. V lost 3 bases and J lost 2; bases outside the gene matches: 8. The CDR3 loop spans 16 amino acids. Germline V gives CDR1 MNHNS, CDR2 SASEGT. CDR3 residues: CASSEEGTGTPYEQYF. The CDR3 region has the DNA TGTGCCAGCAGTGAGGAAGGGACAGGGACCCCCTACGAGCAGTACTTC.

Worth noting for this clone: A much larger clone is a single base away; this may be a read error. The rearrangement uses TRBV7-2 and TRBJ2-2; no firm D call. V was pared by 2 bases and J by 3 bases, with 7 bases between. Germline-derived CDR1 and CDR2 are SGHTA and FQGNSA. There are 14 residues in the CDR3. The CDR3 DNA follows: TGTGCCAGCAGCTTAAGACGGGACACCGGGGAGCTGTTTTTT. This encodes CASSLRRDTGELFF.

CDR3 sequence reads: CASSLTGGPFNEQFF. The CDR3 DNA reads as TGTGCCAGCAGCTTGACGGGGGGGCCTTTCAATGAGCAGTTCTTC. This chain uses TRBV5-4 with TRBJ2-1; 8 bases are shared with TRBD2. The germline CDR1 and CDR2 sequences are SGHNT and YYREEE (reference sequence). Unmatched junction bases numbered 6, after V lost 1 base and J lost 6 bases. CDR3 length: 15 residues. Full variable domain (remainder filled in from reference TRBV5-4 and TRBJ2-1): ETGVTQSPTHLIKTRGQQVTLRCSSQSGHNTVSWYQQALGQGPQFIFQYYREEENGRGNFPPRFSGLQFPNYSSELNVNALELDDSALYLCASSLTGGPFNEQFFGPGTRLTVL.

The V and J genes are TRBV30 and TRBJ1-2, with D perhaps matching TRBD1 (6 bases). V gave up 3 bases and J gave up 4 bases, with 24 bases separating them. The CDR3 length is 17 residues. Germline-derived CDR1 and CDR2 are GTSNPN and SVGIG (reference sequence). CDR3 DNA: TGTGCCTGGAGGAGGGGGAAGACCGGCCGCCCTATCTATGGCTACACCTTC. Residues: CAWRRGKTGRPIYGYTF.

The chain carries TRBV3-1 (or the pseudogene TRBV3-2) and TRBJ1-2; tentatively, D is TRBD1 (6 bases). This CDR3 contains 16 residues. From germline, CDR1 is LGHDT and CDR2 YNNKEL (reference sequence). V gave up 1 base and J gave up 9 bases, with 21 bases separating them. This chain's CDR3 is CASSQGTYLPRGSYTF. CDR3 DNA: TGTGCCAGCAGCCAAGGAACCTATTTACCAAGGGGGAGCTACACCTTC.

The CDR3 DNA sequence: TGTGCCAGCCGATTAGTCAACTCCTACGAGCAGTACTTC. Translated: CASRLVNSYEQYF. The rearrangement links TRBV6-5 to TRBJ2-7, with D hard to call. The germline V gene encodes CDR1 MNHEY and CDR2 SVGAGI. V shed 8 bases and J shed 0 bases, with 11 bases lying between them. This CDR3 spans 13 amino acids.

V is TRBV19 and J is TRBJ1-2; D perhaps matches TRBD1 (6 bases). This CDR3 spans 14 amino acids. From germline, CDR1 is LNHDA and CDR2 SQIVND (reference sequence). Trimming pared 5 bases from V and 0 bases from J, leaving 10 bases between. Here the CDR3 DNA reads TGTGCCAGTAGTCCAACAGGGTCTAACTATGGCTACACCTTC. Its translation is CASSPTGSNYGYTF.

The gene calls are TRBV18 and TRBJ1-4; 7 nucleotides align to TRBD1. Germline trimming cut 6 bases from V and 5 bases from J; bases unmatched to any gene: 6. This CDR3 comprises 14 residues. From germline, CDR1 is KGHSH and CDR2 LQKENI. CDR3 region: CASSPGTENEKLFF. CDR3 sequence (DNA): TGTGCCAGCTCGCCCGGGACAGAGAATGAAAAACTGTTTTTT.

The count of this clone is one. The rearrangement links TRBV28 to TRBJ1-4, with D unclear. The CDR3 is made up of 12 amino acids. Trimming cost V 3 bases and J 6 bases, with 5 bases left between them. Germline V gives CDR1 MDHEN, CDR2 SYDVKM. The CDR3, as DNA: TGTGCCAGCAGTTTTGGGCATGAAAAACTGTTTTTT. The encoded protein is CASSFGHEKLFF.